This T cell receptor (beta chain) comes out of a study of shared clonotypes between healthy human individuals. Findings and caveats of the study: Roughly 5% was the fraction of naive CD4 clonotypes found shared across several donors. Sampling used blood alone; tissue repertoires probably differ.

Genomic DNA of each subset was evenly split across several immunoSEQ plates. Produced via immunoSEQ multiplex PCR; TCRdb's table is partial and in-frame only. Of around 2.5 million clones in the sample, 90% to 95% are singletons; the top ten hold around 0.37%. Remarks on this clone: Its antigen is not identified.

The study enrolled healthy HIV-negative adults without recent acute infections or vaccinations as donors. This sequence was found in a man in his late teens or twenties in good health. Some clones in this sample may be carry-over from other donors' samples. The sequenced sample consisted of naive CD4+ T cells from PBMCs. Subset: CD45RA+ positively selected.

The CDR3 DNA follows: TGTGCCAGCAGCTTAATGGGAGCGAGGGTTACTAATGAAAAACTGTTTTTT. It is translated as CASSLMGARVTNEKLFF. The chain employs TRBV7-9 and TRBJ1-4; no definite D call. The germline V gene has CDR1 SEHNR and CDR2 FQNEAQ (reference sequence). V was cut by 2 bases and J by 2 bases, with 15 bases left in between. CDR3 length equals 17 residues.